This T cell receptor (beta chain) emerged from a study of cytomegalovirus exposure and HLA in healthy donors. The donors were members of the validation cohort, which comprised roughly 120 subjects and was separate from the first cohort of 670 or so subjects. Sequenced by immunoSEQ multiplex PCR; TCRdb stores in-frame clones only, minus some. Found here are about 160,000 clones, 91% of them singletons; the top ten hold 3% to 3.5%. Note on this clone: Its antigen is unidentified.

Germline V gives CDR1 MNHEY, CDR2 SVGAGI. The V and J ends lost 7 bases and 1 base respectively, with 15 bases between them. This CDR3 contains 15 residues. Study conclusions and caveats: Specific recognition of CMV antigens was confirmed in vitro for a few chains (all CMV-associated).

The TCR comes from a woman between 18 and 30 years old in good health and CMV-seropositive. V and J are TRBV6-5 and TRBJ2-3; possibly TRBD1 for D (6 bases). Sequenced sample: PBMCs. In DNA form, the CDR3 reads TGTGCCAGCAAGATCGCAGGGGCTGGCACAGATACGCAGTATTTT. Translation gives CASKIAGAGTDTQYF.